This TCR beta chain was found in a study of blood T cell repertoires in COVID-19. Overall study context: Specimens from acute and convalescent COVID-19 originated in the United States, Italy and Spain.

Some clones are missing from TCRdb's copy, which holds only in-frame ones; the method was immunoSEQ multiplex PCR. This table holds approximately 530,000 clones, around 90% found once. V was pared by 8 bases and J by 0 bases, with 11 bases between. Germline V CDR1 and CDR2: LNHDA, SQIVND (reference sequence). This CDR3 has 14 residues. The clonotype was recovered from a woman aged 50 to 60 with COVID-19, enrolled during active disease. Sequencing input: peripheral blood. The chain links TRBV19 to TRBJ1-3; the D is unclear. CDR3 nucleotides: TGTGCCAGTGAAGTGGGAGGCTCTGGAAACACCATATATTTT. Translating gives CASEVGGSGNTIYF.